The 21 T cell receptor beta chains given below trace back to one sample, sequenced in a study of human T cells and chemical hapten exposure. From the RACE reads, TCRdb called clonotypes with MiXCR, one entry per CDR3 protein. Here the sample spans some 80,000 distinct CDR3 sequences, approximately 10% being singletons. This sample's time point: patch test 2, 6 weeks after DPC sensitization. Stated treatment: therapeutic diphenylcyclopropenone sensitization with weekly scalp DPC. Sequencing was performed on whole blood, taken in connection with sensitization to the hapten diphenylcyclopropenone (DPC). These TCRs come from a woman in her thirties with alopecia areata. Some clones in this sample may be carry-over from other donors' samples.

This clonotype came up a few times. CDR3 sequence reads: CASRSAGSSNQPQHF. For the CDR3, the DNA is TGTGCCAGCAGGTCCGCGGGCAGTAGCAATCAGCCCCAGCATTTT. This sequence joins TRBV2 and TRBJ1-5; no firm D call. This CDR3 comprises 15 residues. Looked up from germline, CDR1 is SNHLY and CDR2 is FYNNEI. Trimming took off 6 bases at V and 0 bases at J, with 12 bases between the two ends. The full variable domain, with the rest looked up from reference TRBV2 and TRBJ1-5, is EPEVTQTPSHQVTQMGQEVILRCVPISNHLYFYWYRQILGQKVEFLVSFYNNEISEKSEIFDDQFSVERPDGSNFTLKIRSTKLEDSAMYFCASRSAGSSNQPQHFGDGTRLSIL.

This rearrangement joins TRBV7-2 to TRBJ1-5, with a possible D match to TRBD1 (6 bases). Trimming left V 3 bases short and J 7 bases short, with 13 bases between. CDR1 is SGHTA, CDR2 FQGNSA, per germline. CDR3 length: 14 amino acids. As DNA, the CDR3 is TGTGCCAGCAGCTTCAACAGGGCTGGCCAGCCCCAGCATTTT. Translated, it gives CASSFNRAGQPQHF.

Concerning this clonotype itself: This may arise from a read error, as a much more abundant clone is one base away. DNA of the CDR3: TGTGCCAGCAGTATAGCGGGGAACATTCGGTACTTC. It encodes CASSIAGNIRYF. This chain joins TRBV28 and TRBJ2-4; 8 nucleotides agree with TRBD2. Germline-derived CDR1 and CDR2 are MDHEN and SYDVKM. This CDR3 has 12 amino acids. The variable domain in full, with the rest retrieved from reference TRBV28 and TRBJ2-4, is DVKVTQSSRYLVKRTGEKVFLECVQDMDHENMFWYRQDPGLGLRLIYFSYDVKMKEKGDIPEGYSVSREKKERFSLILESASTNQTSMYLCASSIAGNIRYFGAGTRLSVL.

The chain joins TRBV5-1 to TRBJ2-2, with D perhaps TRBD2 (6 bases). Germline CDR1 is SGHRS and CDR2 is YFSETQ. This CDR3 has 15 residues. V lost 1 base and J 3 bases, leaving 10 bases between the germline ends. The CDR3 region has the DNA TGCGCCAGCAGCTTGCGTTCGGGAGACACCGGGGAGCTGTTTTTT. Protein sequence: CASSLRSGDTGELFF.

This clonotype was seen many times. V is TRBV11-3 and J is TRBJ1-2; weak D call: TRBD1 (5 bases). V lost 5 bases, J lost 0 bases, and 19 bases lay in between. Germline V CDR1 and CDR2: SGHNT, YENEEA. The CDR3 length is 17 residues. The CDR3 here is CASSPWTRSPANYGYTF. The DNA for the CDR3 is TGTGCCAGCAGCCCTTGGACAAGGTCACCTGCTAACTATGGCTACACCTTC.

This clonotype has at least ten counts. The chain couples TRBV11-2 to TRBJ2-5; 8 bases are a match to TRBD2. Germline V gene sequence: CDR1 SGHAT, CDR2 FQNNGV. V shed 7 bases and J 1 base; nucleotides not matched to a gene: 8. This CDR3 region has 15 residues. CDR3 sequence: CASTGGGRSQETQYF. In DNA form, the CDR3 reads TGTGCCAGCACGGGAGGCGGGAGGTCCCAAGAGACCCAGTACTTC.

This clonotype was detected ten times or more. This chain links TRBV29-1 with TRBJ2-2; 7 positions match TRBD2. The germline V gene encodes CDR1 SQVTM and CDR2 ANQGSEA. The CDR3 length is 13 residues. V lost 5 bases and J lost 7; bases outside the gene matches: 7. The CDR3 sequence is CSVKRGGHGELFF. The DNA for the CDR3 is TGCAGCGTTAAAAGGGGAGGGCACGGGGAGCTGTTTTTT.

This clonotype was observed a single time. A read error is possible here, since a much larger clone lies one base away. CDR3 protein: CASSPEAGVDEKRFF. As DNA, the CDR3 is TGTGCCAGCAGTCCTGAAGCGGGGGTTGATGAAAAACGGTTTTTT. The rearrangement uses TRBV12-3 or TRBV12-4 and TRBJ1-4; the D gene is possibly TRBD1 (5 bases). The length of the CDR3 is 15 residues.

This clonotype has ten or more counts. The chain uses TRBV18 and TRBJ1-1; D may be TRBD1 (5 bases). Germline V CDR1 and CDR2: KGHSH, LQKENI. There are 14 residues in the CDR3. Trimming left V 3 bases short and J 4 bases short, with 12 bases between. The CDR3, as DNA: TGTGCCAGCTCACCCTTGGGGGTCGGCACTGAAGCTTTCTTT. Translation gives CASSPLGVGTEAFF. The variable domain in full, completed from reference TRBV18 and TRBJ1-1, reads NAGVMQNPRHLVRRRGQEARLRCSPMKGHSHVYWYRQLPEEGLKFMVYLQKENIIDESGMPKERFSAEFPKEGPSILRIQQVVRGDSAAYFCASSPLGVGTEAFFGQGTRLTVV.

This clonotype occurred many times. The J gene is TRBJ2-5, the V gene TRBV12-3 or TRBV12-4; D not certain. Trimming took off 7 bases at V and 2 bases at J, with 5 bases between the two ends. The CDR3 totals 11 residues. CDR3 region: CASKIQETQYF. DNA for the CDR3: TGTGCCAGCAAGATTCAAGAGACCCAGTACTTC.

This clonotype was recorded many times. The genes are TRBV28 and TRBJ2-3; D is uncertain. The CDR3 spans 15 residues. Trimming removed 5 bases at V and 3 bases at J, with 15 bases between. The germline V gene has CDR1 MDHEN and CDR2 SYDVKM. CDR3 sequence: CASSLGSGVTDTQYF. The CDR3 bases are TGTGCCAGCAGTCTTGGTTCGGGTGTAACAGATACGCAGTATTTT. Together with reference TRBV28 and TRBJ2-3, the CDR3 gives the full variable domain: DVKVTQSSRYLVKRTGEKVFLECVQDMDHENMFWYRQDPGLGLRLIYFSYDVKMKEKGDIPEGYSVSREKKERFSLILESASTNQTSMYLCASSLGSGVTDTQYFGPGTRLTVL.

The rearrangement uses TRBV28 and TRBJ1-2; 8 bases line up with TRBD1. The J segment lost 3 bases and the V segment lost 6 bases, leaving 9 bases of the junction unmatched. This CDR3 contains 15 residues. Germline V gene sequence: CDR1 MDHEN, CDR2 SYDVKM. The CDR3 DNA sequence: TGTGCCAGCAGCGCCACAGGGGGAGTTTACTATGGCTACACCTTC. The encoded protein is CASSATGGVYYGYTF.

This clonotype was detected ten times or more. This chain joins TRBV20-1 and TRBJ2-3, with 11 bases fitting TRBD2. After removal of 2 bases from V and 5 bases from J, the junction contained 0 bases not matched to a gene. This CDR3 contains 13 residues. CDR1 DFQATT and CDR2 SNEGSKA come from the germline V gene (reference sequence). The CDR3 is CSARTSGRDTQYF. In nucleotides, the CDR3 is TGCAGTGCTAGAACTAGCGGGAGAGATACGCAGTATTTT.

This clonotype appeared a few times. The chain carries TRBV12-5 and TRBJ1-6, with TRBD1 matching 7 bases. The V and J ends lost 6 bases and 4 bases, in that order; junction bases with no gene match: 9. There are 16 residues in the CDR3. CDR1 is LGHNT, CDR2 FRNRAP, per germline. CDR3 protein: CASGTDRDLYNSPLHF. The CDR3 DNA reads TGTGCTAGTGGAACCGACAGGGATTTATATAATTCACCCCTCCACTTT.

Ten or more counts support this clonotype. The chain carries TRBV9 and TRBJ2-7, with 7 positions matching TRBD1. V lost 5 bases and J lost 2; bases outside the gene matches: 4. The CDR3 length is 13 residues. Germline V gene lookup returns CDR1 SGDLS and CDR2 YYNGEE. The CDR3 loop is CASSSGQTYEQYF. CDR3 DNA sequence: TGTGCCAGCAGTTCGGGACAGACCTACGAGCAGTACTTC.

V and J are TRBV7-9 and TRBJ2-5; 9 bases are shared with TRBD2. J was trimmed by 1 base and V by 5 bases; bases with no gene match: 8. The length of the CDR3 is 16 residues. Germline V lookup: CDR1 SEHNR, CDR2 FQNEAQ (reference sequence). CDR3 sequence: CASSAGLAGTQETQYF. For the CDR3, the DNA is TGTGCCAGCAGCGCGGGACTAGCAGGAACCCAAGAGACCCAGTACTTC.

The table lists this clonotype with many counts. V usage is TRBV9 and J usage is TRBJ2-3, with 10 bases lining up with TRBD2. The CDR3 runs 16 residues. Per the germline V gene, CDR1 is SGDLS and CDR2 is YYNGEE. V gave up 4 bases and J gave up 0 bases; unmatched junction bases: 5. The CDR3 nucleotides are TGTGCCAGCAGCCCGACTAGCGGGTATAGCACAGATACGCAGTATTTT. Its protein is CASSPTSGYSTDTQYF.

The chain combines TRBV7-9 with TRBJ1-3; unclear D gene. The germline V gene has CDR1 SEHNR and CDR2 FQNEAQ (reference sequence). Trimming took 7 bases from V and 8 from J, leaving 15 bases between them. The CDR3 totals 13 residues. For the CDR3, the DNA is TGTGCCAGCACCCGCCGGTCCGCGGACACCATATATTTT. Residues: CASTRRSADTIYF.

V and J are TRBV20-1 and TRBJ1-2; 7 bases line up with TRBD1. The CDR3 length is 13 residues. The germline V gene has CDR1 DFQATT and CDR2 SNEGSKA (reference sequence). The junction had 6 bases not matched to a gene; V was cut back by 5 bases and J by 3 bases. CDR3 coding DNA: TGCAGTGCTCCCGGACAGGCGGACTATGGCTACACCTTC. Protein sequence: CSAPGQADYGYTF.

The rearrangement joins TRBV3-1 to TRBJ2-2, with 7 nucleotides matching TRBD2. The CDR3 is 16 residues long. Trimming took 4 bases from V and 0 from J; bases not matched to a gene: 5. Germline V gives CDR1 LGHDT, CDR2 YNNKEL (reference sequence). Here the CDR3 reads CASSLGREANTGELFF. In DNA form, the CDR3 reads TGTGCCAGCAGCCTGGGGAGGGAGGCGAACACCGGGGAGCTGTTTTTT.

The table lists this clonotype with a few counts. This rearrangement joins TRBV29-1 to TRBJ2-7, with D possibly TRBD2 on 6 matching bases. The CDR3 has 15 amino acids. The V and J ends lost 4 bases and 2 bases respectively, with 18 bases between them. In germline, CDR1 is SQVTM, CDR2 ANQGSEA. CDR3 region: CSVGGGTSAAYEQYF. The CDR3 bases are TGCAGCGTTGGCGGCGGGACCAGTGCCGCCTACGAGCAGTACTTC.